These 2 T cell receptor beta chains were all obtained from the same sample, sequenced in a study of T cell responses to AZD1222 COVID-19 vaccine. The assay was immunoSEQ multiplex PCR, and TCRdb's table has in-frame clones only and misses some. In the table there are about 85,000 clones, around 85% of which are singletons. The sample in question was peripheral blood, obtained 28 days after the second AZD1222 dose. Source of these receptors: an adult who received the AZD1222 COVID-19 vaccine.

This sequence joins TRBV6-5 and TRBJ1-5; no reliable D call. CDR3 size: 15 residues. V was trimmed by 6 bases and J by 3 bases, leaving 15 bases between them. Per the germline V gene, CDR1 is MNHEY and CDR2 is SVGAGI. DNA of the CDR3: TGTGCCAGCAGGGGTCGAGGAGAACCCAATCAGCCCCAGCATTTT. Translated: CASRGRGEPNQPQHF.

A single count supports this clone. V is TRBV5-4 and J is TRBJ1-3; 9 nucleotides match TRBD1. Germline CDR1 is SGHNT and CDR2 is YYREEE (reference sequence). This CDR3 has 14 residues. V shed 1 base, J shed 4 bases, and the junction held 0 bases outside the gene matches. The CDR3 reads CASSLTGGGNTIYF. Here the CDR3 DNA reads TGTGCCAGCAGCTTGACAGGGGGCGGAAACACCATATATTTT. Full variable domain (missing parts from reference TRBV5-4 and TRBJ1-3): ETGVTQSPTHLIKTRGQQVTLRCSSQSGHNTVSWYQQALGQGPQFIFQYYREEENGRGNFPPRFSGLQFPNYSSELNVNALELDDSALYLCASSLTGGGNTIYFGEGSWLTVV.